A single sample is the source of the 30 T cell receptor beta chains below, sequenced in a study of shared clonotypes between healthy human individuals (TCRdb year 2020). The library came from the immunoSEQ multiplex PCR assay. In its TCRdb copy, this immuneACCESS table keeps in-frame sequences only and misses some clones. Where compared with another copy, unresolved V genes explain less than half of these, and the others have no known cause. Within this sample are hundreds of thousands of clones, with around 78% of them counted one time only. 1.5% to 2% of the sample belongs to the ten largest clones. The sample consisted of memory CD4+ T cells sorted from blood. Reading the label with the study, this specimen's cell subset or site is: CD45RA-negative fraction. The receptor set was obtained from a woman in her thirties in good health.

J is TRBJ2-1 and V is TRBV9; 9 bases line up with TRBD1. This CDR3 is 16 amino acids long. Trimming at V came to 4 bases and at J to 7 bases, leaving 12 bases not matched to a gene. Germline lookup yields CDR1 SGDLS and CDR2 YYNGEE. CDR3 DNA: TGTGCCAGCAGCCCACCGGGTGGGACAGGGAATAATGAGCAGTTCTTC. It encodes CASSPPGGTGNNEQFF.

The chain's CDR3 is CASSLYRTSGDEQFF. Here the CDR3 DNA reads TGTGCCAGCAGTTTATATAGGACCTCAGGGGATGAGCAGTTCTTC. The rearrangement uses TRBV27 and TRBJ2-1; D perhaps matches TRBD1 (6 bases). Germline V gene data show CDR1 as MNHEY and CDR2 as SMNVEV (reference sequence). V lost 1 base and J lost 8, with 15 bases in between. This CDR3 comprises 15 residues.

This chain connects TRBV14 to TRBJ1-2; no clear D gene. The germline V gene encodes CDR1 SGHDN and CDR2 FVKESK. The CDR3 contains 12 residues. V lost 3 bases and J lost 8, with 10 bases in between. The CDR3 region is CASSQGWKGYTF. CDR3 DNA sequence: TGTGCCAGCAGCCAGGGGTGGAAAGGCTACACCTTC. Together with reference TRBV14 and TRBJ1-2, the CDR3 gives the full variable domain: EAGVTQFPSHSVIEKGQTVTLRCDPISGHDNLYWYRRVMGKEIKFLLHFVKESKQDESGMPNNRFLAERTGGTYSTLKVQPAELEDSGVYFCASSQGWKGYTFGSGTRLTVV.

Only one count was recorded for this clone. The chain has TRBV29-1 and TRBJ1-1, with D hard to call. The CDR3 contains 13 residues. Germline loops: CDR1 SQVTM, CDR2 ANQGSEA. V was cut by 2 bases and J by 1 base, with 8 bases left in between. This chain's CDR3 is CSVESPENTEAFF. The DNA of the CDR3 is TGCAGCGTTGAAAGCCCTGAGAACACTGAAGCTTTCTTT.

The chain employs TRBV29-1 and TRBJ2-1, with D perhaps TRBD2 (6 bases). Germline V gene lookup returns CDR1 SQVTM and CDR2 ANQGSEA. CDR3 length: 12 amino acids. The germline V and J ends were trimmed by 0 bases and 11 bases, with 11 bases remaining between them. CDR3 nucleotides: TGCAGCGTTGAAGATAACGGCGGGAAGCAGTTCTTC. Protein sequence: CSVEDNGGKQFF.

This clone has at least ten counts. The chain has TRBV18 and TRBJ2-1; no definite D call. The CDR3 consists of 17 residues. CDR1 and CDR2 (germline): KGHSH, LQKENI. V was cut by 0 bases and J by 5 bases, with 17 bases left in between. In DNA, the CDR3 is TGTGCCAGCTCACCACCGACACAGACGCTAATCCACAATGAGCAGTTCTTC. This gives the protein CASSPPTQTLIHNEQFF. The full variable domain, with the rest looked up from reference TRBV18 and TRBJ2-1, is NAGVMQNPRHLVRRRGQEARLRCSPMKGHSHVYWYRQLPEEGLKFMVYLQKENIIDESGMPKERFSAEFPKEGPSILRIQQVVRGDSAAYFCASSPPTQTLIHNEQFFGPGTRLTVL.

This chain uses TRBV4-1 with TRBJ2-7; 7 bases align to TRBD1. In germline, CDR1 is MGHRA, CDR2 YSYEKL. This CDR3 has 15 amino acids. V was pared by 0 bases and J by 2 bases, with 4 bases of the junction left unmatched. The CDR3 DNA reads TGCGCCAGCAGCCAAGAGGGGACAGAAACCTACGAGCAGTACTTC. It encodes CASSQEGTETYEQYF.

The chain couples TRBV10-1 to TRBJ2-1, with D tentatively TRBD1 or TRBD2 (5 bases each). Germline V gene data show CDR1 as WNHNN and CDR2 as SYGVQD (reference sequence). Trimming cost V 0 bases and J 7 bases, with 13 bases left between them. This CDR3 has 15 residues. The CDR3 is CASSESGVARNEQFF. The DNA of the CDR3 is TGCGCCAGCAGTGAGTCGGGGGTTGCAAGGAATGAGCAGTTCTTC.

CDR3: CASSLHRGEDYGYTF. CDR3 nucleotide sequence: TGTGCCAGCAGCTTGCACAGGGGAGAGGACTATGGCTACACCTTC. V is TRBV7-8 and J is TRBJ1-2, with 7 bases aligning to TRBD1. V trimming: 3 bases; J trimming: 3 bases; junction bases outside the gene matches: 7. The CDR3 contains 15 residues. The germline CDR1 and CDR2 sequences are SGHVS and FQNEAQ.

This chain links TRBV11-1 with TRBJ1-2; TRBD1 might be the D (5 bases). The CDR3 contains 12 residues. The germline V gene encodes CDR1 SGHAT and CDR2 FQDESV (reference sequence). Trimming pared 2 bases from V and 7 bases from J, leaving 8 bases between. The CDR3 region is CASSLSQGGYTF. CDR3 sequence (DNA): TGTGCCAGCAGCTTATCCCAGGGTGGCTACACCTTC.

As to this clone: Germline is not matched at one junction end, which may reflect a read error. The chain recombines TRBV28 with TRBJ2-7; D is uncertain. The CDR3 runs 15 residues. In germline, CDR1 is MDHEN, CDR2 SYDVKM. The CDR3 nucleotides read TGTGCCAGCAGTTGGACCGGGCCCACCTCCCACGAGCAGTACTTC. Translated, it gives CASSWTGPTSHEQYF.

A few counts support this clone. This sample also contains other DNA sequences that code for the same CDR3. V usage is TRBV7-9 and J usage is TRBJ1-1; TRBD1 is a possible D gene (5 bases). CDR3 size: 13 residues. V was cut by 5 bases and J by 0 bases, with 7 bases left in between. The germline V gene encodes CDR1 SEHNR and CDR2 FQNEAQ (reference sequence). The CDR3 region has the DNA TGTGCCAGCAGCACGACAGTGAACACTGAAGCTTTCTTT. It is translated as CASSTTVNTEAFF.

Here the CDR3 DNA reads TGTGCCAGCAGCTCAACACTAGGGGTCGGGGAGACCCAGTACTTC. Translated: CASSSTLGVGETQYF. The rearrangement joins TRBV7-6 to TRBJ2-5; D may be TRBD1 or TRBD2 (5 bases each). The ends were cut back, 4 bases at V and 5 bases at J, with 17 bases in the middle. The germline V gene encodes CDR1 SGHVS and CDR2 FNYEAQ. The CDR3 covers 15 residues.

This clone was seen only once. The genes are TRBV5-1 and TRBJ2-3, with D tentatively TRBD1 or TRBD2 (6 bases each). Trimming left V 4 bases short and J 2 bases short, with 14 bases between. The CDR3 sequence is 15 residues long. CDR1 and CDR2 from the germline V gene are SGHRS and YFSETQ. CDR3 in amino acids: CASSVIGGHTDTQYF. The CDR3 region has the DNA TGCGCCAGCAGCGTGATAGGGGGGCACACAGATACGCAGTATTTT. Drawing the rest from reference TRBV5-1 and TRBJ2-3, the complete variable domain is KAGVTQTPRYLIKTRGQQVTLSCSPISGHRSVSWYQQTPGQGLQFLFEYFSETQRNKGNFPGRFSGRQFSNSRSEMNVSTLELGDSALYLCASSVIGGHTDTQYFGPGTRLTVL.

This sequence joins TRBV5-1 and TRBJ2-5; D gene unclear. Germline V gene sequence: CDR1 SGHRS, CDR2 YFSETQ. V dropped 0 bases and J dropped 0 bases, with 6 bases sitting between them. The CDR3 consists of 14 residues. The CDR3 loop is CASSLATYQETQYF. The DNA for the CDR3 is TGCGCCAGCAGCTTGGCTACGTACCAAGAGACCCAGTACTTC.

This clone was seen only once. The chain has TRBV7-8 and TRBJ2-1; D unresolved. The CDR3 extends over 15 amino acids. The V and J ends lost 3 bases and 5 bases respectively, with 14 bases between them. CDR1 SGHVS and CDR2 FQNEAQ come from the germline V gene. Here the CDR3 reads CASSFGALTHNEQFF. The CDR3 DNA reads TGTGCCAGCAGCTTCGGCGCCTTAACCCACAATGAGCAGTTCTTC.

A note on this clone: A read error is the likely source, as a far larger clone sits one nucleotide away. Other DNA sequences in the same sample also yield this CDR3. The genes are TRBV5-6 and TRBJ1-1; D unresolved. This CDR3 is built from 11 residues. Germline lookup yields CDR1 SGHDT and CDR2 YYEEEE. Between the trimmed V and J ends, which lost 4 bases and 0 bases, there was a span of 1 base. The CDR3 spells CASSLNTEAFF. The CDR3 DNA is TGTGCCAGCAGCCTGAACACTGAAGCTTTCTTT. The full variable domain, completed using reference TRBV5-6 and TRBJ1-1, is DAGVTQSPTHLIKTRGQQVTLRCSPKSGHDTVSWYQQALGQGPQFIFQYYEEEERQRGNFPDRFSGHQFPNYSSELNVNALLLGDSALYLCASSLNTEAFFGQGTRLTVV.

V usage is TRBV6-5 and J usage is TRBJ2-7; D remains unclear. The CDR3 consists of 16 residues. With 0 bases removed from V and 3 bases from J, the gap between germline ends came to 15 bases. The germline V gene encodes CDR1 MNHEY and CDR2 SVGAGI. This chain's CDR3 is CASSYSWDESYYEQYF. CDR3 nucleotide sequence: TGTGCCAGCAGTTACTCCTGGGATGAATCCTACTACGAGCAGTACTTC.

The V gene is TRBV14, the J gene TRBJ1-1; D gene ambiguous. Germline assignment: CDR1 SGHDN and CDR2 FVKESK. V was cut by 0 bases and J by 0 bases, with 11 bases left in between. The CDR3 has 16 amino acids. CDR3: CASSQDWGPLNTEAFF. The CDR3 coding sequence is TGTGCCAGCAGCCAAGATTGGGGTCCCTTGAACACTGAAGCTTTCTTT.

The chain links TRBV2 to TRBJ1-5, with 9 bases fitting TRBD1. The germline V gene has CDR1 SNHLY and CDR2 FYNNEI. V was pared by 6 bases and J by 1 base, with 7 bases of the junction left unmatched. The CDR3 has 16 amino acids. CDR3 bases: TGTGCCAGCAGCTTACAGGGGGCTGAGAGCAATCAGCCCCAGCATTTT. This encodes CASSLQGAESNQPQHF.

The rearrangement joins TRBV7-2 to TRBJ2-7, with 7 bases matching TRBD1. This CDR3 comprises 15 residues. The germline V gene has CDR1 SGHTA and CDR2 FQGNSA. The J segment lost 6 bases and the V segment lost 5 bases, leaving 13 bases of the junction unmatched. CDR3 protein: CASSTRPRQGREQYF. In nucleotides, the CDR3 is TGTGCCAGCAGCACCCGTCCCCGACAGGGTCGCGAGCAGTACTTC.

V is TRBV10-3 and J is TRBJ2-3, with 8 bases that match TRBD2. V trimming: 0 bases; J trimming: 4 bases; junction bases outside the gene matches: 3. The germline V gene has CDR1 ENHRY and CDR2 SYGVKD. The CDR3 loop spans 15 amino acids. The CDR3 DNA follows: TGTGCCATCAGTGAGTCTACGGGAGGGCCAGATACGCAGTATTTT. Protein: CAISESTGGPDTQYF.

The chain couples TRBV6-6 to TRBJ2-7, with TRBD1 matching over 7 bases. J gave up 5 bases and V 5 bases, and 9 bases lay outside the gene matches. Germline values: CDR1 MNHNY, CDR2 SVGAGI (reference sequence). This CDR3 has 14 residues. Written as DNA, the CDR3 is TGTGCCAGCAGTCAAAAGGGACAGACTCACGAGCAGTACTTC. It encodes CASSQKGQTHEQYF.

The chain is built from TRBV27 and TRBJ1-1; TRBD1 matches 8 bases. V shed 5 bases and J 6 bases; nucleotides not matched to a gene: 8. Looked up from germline, CDR1 is MNHEY and CDR2 is SMNVEV (reference sequence). The CDR3 spans 14 residues. The CDR3 region has the DNA TGTGCCAGCAGTGTGACAGGGGTGATCGCTGAAGCTTTCTTT. It specifies CASSVTGVIAEAFF.

This chain links TRBV5-1 with TRBJ2-1; 14 bases are shared with TRBD2. With 4 bases clipped from V and 8 bases from J, the junction kept 8 bases outside the gene matches. The CDR3 length is 16 residues. The V gene's germline CDR1 is SGHRS and CDR2 YFSETQ. The CDR3 nucleotides are TGCGCCAGCAGCGGGGGACTAGCGGGAGCTGGCTATGAGCAGTTCTTC. This encodes CASSGGLAGAGYEQFF.

This clone was observed a few times. The V gene is TRBV7-9, the J gene TRBJ1-4; D remains ambiguous. This CDR3 is 13 amino acids long. CDR1 and CDR2 (germline): SEHNR, FQNEAQ (reference sequence). The germline V and J ends were trimmed by 0 bases and 6 bases, with 5 bases remaining between them. CDR3 region: CASSLAGDEKLFF. In nucleotides, the CDR3 is TGTGCCAGCAGCTTAGCCGGGGATGAAAAACTGTTTTTT.

The chain is built from TRBV18 and TRBJ2-7; no clear D. This CDR3 is 12 amino acids long. The germline V gene has CDR1 KGHSH and CDR2 LQKENI. With 3 bases removed from V and 4 bases from J, the gap between germline ends came to 7 bases. CDR3 amino acids: CASSPDHYEQYF. The CDR3 bases are TGTGCCAGCTCACCCGACCATTACGAGCAGTACTTC.

This clone occurred a few times. The chain employs TRBV5-1 and TRBJ1-3; the match to TRBD1 covers 7 bases. Germline CDR1 is SGHRS and CDR2 is YFSETQ. After removal of 3 bases from V and 2 bases from J, the junction contained 8 bases not matched to a gene. The CDR3 has 16 residues. CDR3 residues: CASSWGTVGTGNTIYF. The CDR3 region has the DNA TGCGCCAGCAGCTGGGGGACAGTGGGGACTGGAAACACCATATATTTT.

Regarding this clone: Additional DNA sequences in this sample encode the identical CDR3. The chain uses TRBV30 and TRBJ1-3; D gene ambiguous. Trimming stripped 2 bases from V and 4 bases from J, with 6 bases between. CDR3 length: 12 residues. CDR1 GTSNPN and CDR2 SVGIG come from the germline V gene (reference sequence). CDR3 sequence: CAWSPQGNTIYF. The CDR3 nucleotides are TGTGCCTGGAGTCCCCAGGGAAACACCATATATTTT.

The chain couples TRBV19 to TRBJ1-5, with TRBD1 matching 11 bases. This CDR3 has 15 residues. From germline, CDR1 is LNHDA and CDR2 SQIVND (reference sequence). V gave up 7 bases and J gave up 2 bases; unmatched junction bases: 4. The CDR3 loop is CASKGQGAGNQPQHF. In DNA form, the CDR3 reads TGTGCCAGTAAAGGACAGGGGGCTGGCAATCAGCCCCAGCATTTT.